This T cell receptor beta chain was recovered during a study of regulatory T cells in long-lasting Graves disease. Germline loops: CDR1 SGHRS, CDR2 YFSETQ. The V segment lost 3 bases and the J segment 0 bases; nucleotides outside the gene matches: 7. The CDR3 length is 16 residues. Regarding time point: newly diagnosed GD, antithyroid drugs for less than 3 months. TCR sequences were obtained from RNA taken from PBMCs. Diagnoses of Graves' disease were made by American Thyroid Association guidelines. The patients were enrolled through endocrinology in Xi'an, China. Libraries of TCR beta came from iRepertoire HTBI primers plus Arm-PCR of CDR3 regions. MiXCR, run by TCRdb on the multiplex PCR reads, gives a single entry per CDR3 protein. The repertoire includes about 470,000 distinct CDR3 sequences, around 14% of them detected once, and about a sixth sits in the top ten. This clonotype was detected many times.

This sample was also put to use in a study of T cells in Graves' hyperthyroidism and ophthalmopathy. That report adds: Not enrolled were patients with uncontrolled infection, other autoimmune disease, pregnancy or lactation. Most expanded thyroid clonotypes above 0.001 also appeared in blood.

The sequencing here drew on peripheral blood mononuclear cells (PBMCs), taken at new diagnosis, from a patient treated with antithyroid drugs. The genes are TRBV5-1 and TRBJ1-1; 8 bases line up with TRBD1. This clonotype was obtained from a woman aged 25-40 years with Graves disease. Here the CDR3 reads CASSWTRDRMNTEAFF. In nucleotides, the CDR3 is TGCGCCAGCAGCTGGACCCGGGACAGGATGAACACTGAAGCTTTCTTT.